The text below deals with one TCR beta chain. No antigen is known for it. Base-call qualities are not available, and no considerably larger clone is one nucleotide away. A two-step multiplex PCR was used to amplify TCR-beta CDR3 regions from genomic DNA, and Illumina-compatible adaptors were added in the second step. TCR-beta immunosequencing was carried out on an Illumina platform through the commercial immunoSEQ service. In the paper's pipeline: Repertoires were described by productive clonality and by Top 10 Clones, which is the percentage of T-cell templates coming from the ten most frequent sequences. Productive clonality had a range of 0 to 1, where 1 means a monoclonal population. Tumour-associated clones were defined as sequences comprising at least 0.1% of tumour T-cell templates but absent from matched non-adjacent lung, identified via log10 scatter plots. Two-group comparisons used Student's t-tests, stages used ANOVA, and relationships used linear regression, analysed in GraphPad Prism7 and R. Here the immuneACCESS table is served through TCRdb, limited to in-frame sequences with V and J called. Missing clones are a known gap in these copies; in checked studies unresolved V genes cover under half, and the rest lacks a known reason. Clone size and the V and J calls come from that table; the DNA yielded D and trimming. Here the sample has 4,700 or so clones; less than 85% occur a single time. The ten largest clonotypes hold 9.5% to 12% of the sample.

The record originates from a study of immune cell composition in non-small cell lung cancer (dated by TCRdb to about 2017). About the full investigation: Histologic subtype was assigned using H&E plus p63, CK5, Napsin A and TTF-1 immunohistochemistry, mainly lung adenocarcinoma or squamous cell carcinoma. TCR-beta sequencing (Adaptive Biotechnologies) was performed on around 37 paired NSCLC tumour and non-adjacent lung specimens plus 26 tumour-only specimens. Supplementary cohort #1, approximately 9 lung adenocarcinoma cases, had paired tumour/lung TCR-beta sequencing and TIL populations generated to assess tumour reactivity. The subtype comparisons left out a few tumour specimens with TCR-beta data because those specimens were rare histological subtypes.

From frozen aliquots of unsorted single-cell suspensions, genomic DNA was isolated using the QIAamp DNA kit. The tumour samples consisted of non-small cell lung cancer tissue that had been surgically resected. Tissues were received within 2 hours of resection and processed immediately into single-cell suspensions. Tissue was mechanically dissociated and enzymatically digested with DNase I, collagenase I and hyaluronidase for approximately 32 minutes at 37 °C, then filtered and RBC-lysed. The germline V gene provides CDR1 MNHEY and CDR2 SVGAGI. The CDR3 goes from the cysteine to the phenylalanine over 15 residues. Of all the DNA, just the CDR3 is kept, 45 bases in frame from base 1. V and J are truncated by 5 bases and 1 base respectively, leaving an intervening sequence of 13 bases. The full study reports these points: Nearly half of NSCLC cases had tumour-associated clones >0.5%, found in about a third of adenocarcinomas compared with approximately 77% of squamous carcinomas. The reactivity cohort was only 9 to 11 cases, and tumour-reactive clones were not shown to share sequences with the dominant in vivo tumour-associated clones. Significantly higher Top 10 clone scores and productive clonality were observed in lung squamous cell carcinoma than in lung adenocarcinoma tumours. No significant correlation was found between smoking pack-years and tumour TCR-beta clonality. Across nine to eleven adenocarcinoma cases, the maximal tumour-associated clone frequency showed a strong correlation with TIL tumour reactivity, but overall clonality showed no such correlation.

The clonotype comes from a human donor with non-small cell lung cancer. The sample taken for sequencing was lung tumor tissue. The receptor chain draws on TRBV6-5 and TRBJ2-3, and possibly TRBD2, on 6 matching bases. The CDR3 corresponds to CASSKPGLRTDTQYF. The nucleotides are TGTGCCAGCAGTAAACCGGGACTCCGCACAGATACGCAGTATTTT.